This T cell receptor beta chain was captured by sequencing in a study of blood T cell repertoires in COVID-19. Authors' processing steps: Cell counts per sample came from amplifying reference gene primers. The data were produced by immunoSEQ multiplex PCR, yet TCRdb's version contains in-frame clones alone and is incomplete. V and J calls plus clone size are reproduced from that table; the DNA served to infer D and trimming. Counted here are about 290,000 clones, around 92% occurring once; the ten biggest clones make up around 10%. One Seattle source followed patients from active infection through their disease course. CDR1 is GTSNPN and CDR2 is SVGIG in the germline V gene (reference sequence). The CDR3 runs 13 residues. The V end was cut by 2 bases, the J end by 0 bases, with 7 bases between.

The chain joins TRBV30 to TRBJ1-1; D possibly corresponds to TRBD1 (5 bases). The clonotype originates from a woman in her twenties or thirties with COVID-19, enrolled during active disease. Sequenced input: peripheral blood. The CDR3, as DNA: TGTGCCTGGAGTACAGGCCTGAACACTGAAGCTTTCTTT. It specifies CAWSTGLNTEAFF. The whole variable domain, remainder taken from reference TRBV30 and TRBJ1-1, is SQTIHQWPATLVQPVGSPLSLECTVEGTSNPNLYWYRQAAGRGLQLLFYSVGIGQISSEVPQNLSASRPQDRQFILSSKKLLLSDSGFYLCAWSTGLNTEAFFGQGTRLTVV.